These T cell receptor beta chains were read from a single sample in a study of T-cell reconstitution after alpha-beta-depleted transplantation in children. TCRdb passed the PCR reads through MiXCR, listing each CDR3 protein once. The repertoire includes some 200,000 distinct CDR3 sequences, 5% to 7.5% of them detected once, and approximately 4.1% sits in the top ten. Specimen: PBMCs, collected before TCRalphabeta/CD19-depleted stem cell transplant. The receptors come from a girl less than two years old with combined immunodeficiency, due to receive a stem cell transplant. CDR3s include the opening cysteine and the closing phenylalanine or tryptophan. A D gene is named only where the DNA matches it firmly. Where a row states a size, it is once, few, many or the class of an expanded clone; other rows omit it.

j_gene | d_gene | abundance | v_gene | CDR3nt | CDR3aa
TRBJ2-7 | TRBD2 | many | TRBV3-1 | TGTGCCAGCAGCCAAGATTTGGCGGGAGACTCCTACGAGCAGTACTTC | CASSQDLAGDSYEQYF
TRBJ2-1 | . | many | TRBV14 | TGTGCCAGCAGCCCGCCGGGCCGAAGCGGCCCAAACAATGAGCAGTTCTTC | CASSPPGRSGPNNEQFF
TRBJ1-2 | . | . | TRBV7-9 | TGTGCCAGCAGCTTAGAGGATCGCAGGCTCTATGGCTACACCTTC | CASSLEDRRLYGYTF
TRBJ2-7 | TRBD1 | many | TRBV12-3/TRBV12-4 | TGTGCCAGCAGTTTTTCGACAGGGACAGGCTACGAGCAGTACTTC | CASSFSTGTGYEQYF
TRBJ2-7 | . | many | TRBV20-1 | TGCAGTGCTAGACCCCCAGCCATCTCGGAGCAGTACTTC | CSARPPAISEQYF
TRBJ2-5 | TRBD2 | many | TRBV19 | TGTGCCAGTAGTACGACTAGCGGGCCACAAGAGACCCAGTACTTC | CASSTTSGPQETQYF
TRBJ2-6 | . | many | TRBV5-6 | TGTGCCAGCAGCCTAGGTCTGGCTGGGGCCAACGTCCTGACTTTC | CASSLGLAGANVLTF
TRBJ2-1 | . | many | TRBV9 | TGTGCCAGCAGCGTATCAGGGAACAATGAGCAGTTCTTC | CASSVSGNNEQFF
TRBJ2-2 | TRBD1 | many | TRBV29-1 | TGCAGCGTTGGGACAGGAGAGACCACCGGGGAGCTGTTTTTT | CSVGTGETTGELFF
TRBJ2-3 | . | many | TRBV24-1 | TGTGCCACCAGTGACTCCGACCAAGGTTGGACAGATACGCAGTATTTT | CATSDSDQGWTDTQYF
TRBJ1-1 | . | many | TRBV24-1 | TGTGCCACCAGTGACTCCGGACGGAACACTGAAGCTTTCTTT | CATSDSGRNTEAFF